Presented here are 26 T cell receptor beta chains from one specimen sequenced in a study of blood T cells in healthy people across ages. Then a second PCR, running roughly 7 to 11 cycles, was carried out with a sample-barcoded 5' primer and a J-beta primer mix. Using its own MiXCR run on the 5' RACE reads, TCRdb lists one record per CDR3 protein. The sample holds about 730,000 distinct CDR3 sequences; about 42% are singletons and the top ten take around a fifth. The sample comprised blood. The receptors derive from a woman aged 55-69 years in good health.

The chain couples TRBV2 to TRBJ2-7; 9 bases are a match to TRBD1. The CDR3 has 14 residues. Unmatched junction bases numbered 9, after V lost 6 bases and J lost 6 bases. The germline gives CDR1 SNHLY, CDR2 FYNNEI. The CDR3 sequence: CASRIRDRASEQYF. CDR3 nucleotides: TGTGCCAGCAGGATCAGGGACAGGGCTAGCGAGCAGTACTTC.

The chain uses TRBV28 and TRBJ2-1; 9 bases are a match to TRBD2. V gave up 3 bases and J gave up 5 bases; unmatched junction bases: 8. There are 16 residues in the CDR3. Germline V lookup: CDR1 MDHEN, CDR2 SYDVKM. CDR3: CASSFLAGARHNEQFF. The CDR3 DNA sequence: TGTGCCAGCAGTTTTTTAGCGGGAGCCCGTCACAATGAGCAGTTCTTC.

This clonotype appeared a few times. CDR3 sequence: CASSQGEQGWARGYTF. CDR3 nucleotide sequence: TGTGCCAGCAGCCAAGGGGAACAGGGATGGGCGCGTGGCTACACCTTC. The gene calls are TRBV3-1 and TRBJ1-2; the D gene is possibly TRBD1 (6 bases). CDR3 length: 16 residues. Between the trimmed V and J ends, which lost 1 base and 7 bases, there was a span of 19 bases. From germline, CDR1 is LGHDT and CDR2 YNNKEL (reference sequence).

The gene calls are TRBV5-1 and TRBJ2-7, with 11 bases lining up with TRBD1. The end of the DNA fits TRBJ2-5 better, so the J call may be wrong. In germline, CDR1 is SGHRS, CDR2 YFSETQ. CDR3 length equals 16 residues. CDR3 amino acids: CASSVDVRTGGGTQYF. DNA for the CDR3: TGCGCCAGCAGCGTGGACGTCCGGACAGGGGGCGGGACCCAGTACTTC.

With respect to this clonotype: A junction boundary mismatches the germline segment, possibly from a read error. The chain is built from TRBV27 and TRBJ2-4; 7 bases agree with TRBD1. CDR3 size: 15 residues. Germline CDR1 is MNHEY and CDR2 is SMNVEV (reference sequence). In DNA form, the CDR3 reads TGTGCCAGCAGTTCCGCTGACAGGGCAAAAAACATTCAGAACTTC. It yields the protein CASSSADRAKNIQNF.

This clonotype was seen repeatedly, ten times or more. The chain employs TRBV4-3 and TRBJ2-1; D perhaps matches TRBD1 (6 bases). Trimming pared 3 bases from V and 9 bases from J, leaving 12 bases between. The CDR3 is 13 residues long. Germline CDR1 and CDR2: LGHNA and YSLEER. CDR3 sequence (DNA): TGCGCCAGCAGCCAGCCCCAGGGGTGTGAGCAGTTCTTC. It is translated as CASSQPQGCEQFF.

As for this clonotype: A read error may account for a junction end that differs from germline. The chain links TRBV7-2 to TRBJ2-3; TRBD2 agrees at 7 bases. The germline V gene has CDR1 SGHTA and CDR2 FQGNSA. The CDR3 spans 14 residues. The CDR3 coding sequence is TGTGCCAGCAGCCTAGCCACTAGCGCGAATACGCAGTATTTT. Its translation is CASSLATSANTQYF.

V usage is TRBV20-1 and J usage is TRBJ2-1; 8 bases map to TRBD1. Matching the DNA end better, TRBJ2-7 makes the J call doubtful. The CDR3 consists of 14 residues. Germline V gene lookup returns CDR1 DFQATT and CDR2 SNEGSKA (reference sequence). As DNA, the CDR3 is TGCAGTGCCCCAAACAGGGGGTCCTACAATGAGCAGTACTTC. Translation: CSAPNRGSYNEQYF.

The rearrangement joins TRBV5-1 to TRBJ2-1, with D tentatively TRBD1 or TRBD2 (6 bases each). The CDR3 extends over 15 amino acids. Germline CDR1 reads SGHRS; CDR2 reads YFSETQ. V lost 3 bases, J lost 3 bases, and 13 bases lay in between. The CDR3 DNA sequence: TGCGCCAGCAGCTCCGAGGGGGGTCTCTACAATGAGCAGTTCTTC. Translated: CASSSEGGLYNEQFF.

This chain links TRBV27 with TRBJ2-2; 7 bases are shared with TRBD2. Germline CDR1 MNHEY, CDR2 SMNVEV (reference sequence). CDR3 length equals 16 residues. Trimming removed 4 bases from V and 2 bases from J; junction bases left unmatched: 7. The CDR3 is CASSWEGRRNTGELFF. CDR3 sequence (DNA): TGTGCCAGCAGTTGGGAGGGACGGCGAAACACCGGGGAGCTGTTTTTT.

This clonotype was observed a handful of times. The CDR3 is CASSPIPGLAAYEQYF. The CDR3 region has the DNA TGTGCCAGCAGCCCGATCCCGGGACTAGCAGCCTACGAGCAGTACTTC. The V and J genes are TRBV7-3 and TRBJ2-7, with TRBD2 identical over 9 bases. Germline lookup yields CDR1 SGHTA and CDR2 FQGTGA. The CDR3 has 16 residues. The V and J ends lost 5 bases and 2 bases, in that order; junction bases with no gene match: 10.

The chain has TRBV5-1 and TRBJ2-7; 7 bases align to TRBD1. After removal of 4 bases from V and 7 bases from J, the junction contained 14 bases not matched to a gene. CDR1 SGHRS and CDR2 YFSETQ come from the germline V gene. The CDR3 runs 15 residues. The CDR3 DNA reads TGCGCCAGCAGCCCCATAATGGACAGGTACAATGAGCAGTACTTC. Its translation is CASSPIMDRYNEQYF.

This clonotype was seen only once. The CDR3 nucleotides are TGTGCCAGCAGCATTCCGCCCCGGGGCCCCACAGATACGCAGTATTTT. This gives the protein CASSIPPRGPTDTQYF. The rearrangement links TRBV7-2 to TRBJ2-3; D could derive from TRBD1 or TRBD2 (5 bases each). V lost 5 bases, J lost 2 bases, and 17 bases lay in between. The germline V gene has CDR1 SGHTA and CDR2 FQGNSA. The length of the CDR3 is 16 residues.

CDR3 sequence: CASSKGTGEGEAFF. For the CDR3, the DNA is TGTGCCAGCAGCAAAGGAACAGGGGAGGGGGAAGCTTTCTTT. V and J are TRBV7-9 and TRBJ1-1; 7 positions match TRBD1. The CDR3 is made up of 14 amino acids. V was clipped by 5 bases and J by 8 bases; unmatched bases: 11. Looked up from germline, CDR1 is SEHNR and CDR2 is FQNEAQ (reference sequence).

The table lists this clonotype with a few counts. One junction end disagrees with the germline gene, perhaps due to a read error. CDR3: CASSLSHSTDAQYF. The CDR3 DNA reads TGTGCCAGCAGTTTAAGTCACAGCACAGATGCGCAGTATTTT. The chain couples TRBV12-3 or TRBV12-4 to TRBJ2-3; D is unclear. The CDR3 is 14 residues long.

The chain joins TRBV4-3 to TRBJ2-5; TRBD2 aligns across 9 bases. The J call is in doubt because the DNA end fits TRBJ2-7 better. The germline V gene encodes CDR1 LGHNA and CDR2 YSLEER. This CDR3 is 15 amino acids long. CDR3 region: CASSQGSGTSNEQYF. The CDR3 DNA reads as TGCGCCAGCAGCCAGGGTTCCGGGACTAGCAACGAGCAGTACTTC.

CDR3 sequence (DNA): TGTGCCAGCTCGATCGGGACCCCTCATGAGCAGTACTTC. Its protein is CASSIGTPHEQYF. This rearrangement joins TRBV18 to TRBJ2-5; D may match TRBD1 or TRBD2 (5 bases each). Trimming took off 6 bases at V and 11 bases at J, with 19 bases between the two ends. CDR3 length: 13 amino acids. The germline V gene has CDR1 KGHSH and CDR2 LQKENI.

This clonotype came up many times. The V and J genes are TRBV29-1 and TRBJ1-1; unclear D gene. This CDR3 has 13 residues. Trimming removed 6 bases at V and 1 base at J, with 12 bases between. Germline CDR1 reads SQVTM; CDR2 reads ANQGSEA. The CDR3 region is CSVVEGGNTEAFF. CDR3 DNA sequence: TGCAGCGTCGTAGAGGGAGGGAACACTGAAGCTTTCTTT.

This clonotype was detected many times. The V gene is TRBV4-2, the J gene TRBJ2-1; TRBD2 matches 7 bases. Trimming took 0 bases from V and 3 from J; bases not matched to a gene: 5. Germline V gives CDR1 LGHNA, CDR2 YNFKEQ. The CDR3 runs to 16 residues. As DNA, the CDR3 is TGTGCCAGCAGCCAAGATGGCCTAGCGGACTACAATGAGCAGTTCTTC. This sequence encodes CASSQDGLADYNEQFF.

In its sample, this clonotype was seen many times. The V and J genes are TRBV2 and TRBJ2-2; D not resolved. Trimming took off 6 bases at V and 5 bases at J, with 4 bases between the two ends. The CDR3 is 11 residues long. CDR1 and CDR2 (germline): SNHLY, FYNNEI. The CDR3 DNA follows: TGTGCCAGCAGCGTAACCGGGGAGCTGTTTTTT. This sequence encodes CASSVTGELFF.

This clonotype was detected only a few times. The chain employs TRBV3-1 and TRBJ2-3, with 11 bases identical to TRBD2. After removal of 0 bases from V and 2 bases from J, the junction contained 4 bases not matched to a gene. The CDR3 is made up of 17 amino acids. Germline V gene data show CDR1 as LGHDT and CDR2 as YNNKEL (reference sequence). CDR3 loop: CASSQDLAGGPTDTQYF. Written as DNA, the CDR3 is TGTGCCAGCAGCCAAGATTTAGCGGGAGGGCCCACAGATACGCAGTATTTT.

This clonotype was observed a handful of times. The rearrangement links TRBV7-2 to TRBJ1-5; D call uncertain. CDR1 SGHTA and CDR2 FQGNSA come from the germline V gene. CDR3 length: 15 residues. The V and J ends lost 5 bases and 4 bases respectively, with 15 bases between them. CDR3: CASSESGTGNQPQHF. In DNA form, the CDR3 reads TGTGCCAGCAGCGAGTCGGGAACGGGAAATCAGCCCCAGCATTTT. The entire variable domain, with the rest obtained from reference TRBV7-2 and TRBJ1-5, is as follows: GAGVSQSPSNKVTEKGKDVELRCDPISGHTALYWYRQSLGQGLEFLIYFQGNSAPDKSGLPSDRFSAERTGGSVSTLTIQRTQQEDSAVYLCASSESGTGNQPQHFGDGTRLSIL.

The chain couples TRBV6-2 or TRBV6-3 to TRBJ2-5; 7 bases agree with TRBD1. The CDR3 extends over 14 amino acids. Germline V gives CDR1 MNHEY, CDR2 SVGEGT. V dropped 5 bases and J dropped 11; count of bases not matched to a gene: 14. Written as DNA, the CDR3 is TGTGCCAGCAGTAGGGACAGTCTTAACAATGAGCAGTACTTC. This encodes CASSRDSLNNEQYF.

The chain uses TRBV29-1 and TRBJ2-1; D is tentatively TRBD1 or TRBD2 (5 bases each). The CDR3 has 13 residues. Trimming left V 8 bases short and J 7 bases short, with 18 bases between. Germline V gene data show CDR1 as SQVTM and CDR2 as ANQGSEA. CDR3 sequence reads: CSSKGLGVNEQFF. In DNA form, the CDR3 reads TGCAGCTCCAAGGGATTGGGGGTAAATGAGCAGTTCTTC.

This clonotype turned up a few times. This chain links TRBV7-6 with TRBJ2-7; D is tentatively TRBD1 or TRBD2 (5 bases each). Per the germline V gene, CDR1 is SGHVS and CDR2 is FNYEAQ. The ends were cut back, 5 bases at V and 6 bases at J, with 20 bases in the middle. CDR3 length: 15 residues. CDR3 in amino acids: CASSLFERGAFEQYF. The CDR3 nucleotides are TGTGCCAGCAGCCTATTCGAGAGAGGGGCTTTCGAGCAGTACTTC. Based on the CDR3 plus reference TRBV7-6 and TRBJ2-7, the full variable domain is GAGVSQSPRYKVTKRGQDVALRCDPISGHVSLYWYRQALGQGPEFLTYFNYEAQQDKSGLPNDRFSAERPEGSISTLTIQRTEQRDSAMYRCASSLFERGAFEQYFGPGTRLTVT.

This chain connects TRBV6-6 to TRBJ2-7; TRBD2 aligns across 12 bases. CDR1 is MNHNY, CDR2 SVGAGI, per germline (reference sequence). The CDR3 contains 16 residues. J was trimmed by 5 bases and V by 4 bases; bases with no gene match: 9. The CDR3: CASSSRLAGGPNEQYF. For the CDR3, the DNA is TGTGCCAGCAGTTCCCGCCTAGCGGGGGGGCCTAACGAGCAGTACTTC.